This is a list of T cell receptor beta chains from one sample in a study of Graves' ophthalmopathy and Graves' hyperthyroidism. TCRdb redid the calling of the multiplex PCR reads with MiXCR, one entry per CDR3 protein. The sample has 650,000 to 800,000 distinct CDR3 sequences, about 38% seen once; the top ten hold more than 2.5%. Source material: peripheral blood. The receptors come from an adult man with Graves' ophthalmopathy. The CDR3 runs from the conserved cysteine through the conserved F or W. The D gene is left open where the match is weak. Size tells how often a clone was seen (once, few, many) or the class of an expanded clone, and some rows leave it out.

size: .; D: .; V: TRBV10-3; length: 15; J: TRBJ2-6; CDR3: CAISGESSGVNVLTF; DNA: TGTGCCATCAGTGGCGAGAGCTCTGGGGTCAACGTCCTGACTTTC
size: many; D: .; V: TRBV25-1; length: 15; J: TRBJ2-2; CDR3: CASSDGHPFAGELFF; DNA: TGTGCCAGCAGTGATGGACACCCGTTTGCCGGGGAGCTGTTTTTT
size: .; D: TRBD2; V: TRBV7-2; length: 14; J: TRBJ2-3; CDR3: CASSLTSGSDTQYF; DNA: TGTGCCAGCAGCTTGACTAGCGGGAGCGATACGCAGTATTTT
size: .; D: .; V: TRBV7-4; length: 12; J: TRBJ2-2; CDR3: CASSSTRWELFF; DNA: TGTGCCAGCAGTTCGACCCGTTGGGAGCTGTTTTTT
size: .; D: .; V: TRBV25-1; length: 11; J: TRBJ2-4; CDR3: CASTEHNIQYF; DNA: TGTGCCAGCACCGAGCACAACATTCAGTACTTC
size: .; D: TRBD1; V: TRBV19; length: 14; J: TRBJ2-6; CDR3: CASSIGPGGVGETF; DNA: TGTGCCAGTAGTATAGGCCCAGGGGGCGTGGGAGAGACTTTC
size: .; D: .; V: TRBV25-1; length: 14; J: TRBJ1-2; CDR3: CASRGQRALWGYTF; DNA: TGTGCCAGCAGAGGACAGAGGGCGCTCTGGGGCTACACCTTC
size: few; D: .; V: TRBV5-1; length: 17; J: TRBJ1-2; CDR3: CASSSDGNYDLNYGYTF; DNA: TGCGCCAGCAGCTCTGACGGAAACTATGATTTAAACTATGGCTACACCTTC
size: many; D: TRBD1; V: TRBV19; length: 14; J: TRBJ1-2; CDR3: CASSRDRGPYGYTF; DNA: TGTGCCAGTAGTAGAGACAGGGGGCCCTATGGCTACACCTTC
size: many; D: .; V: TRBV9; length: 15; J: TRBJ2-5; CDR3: CASSGRGSPQETQYF; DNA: TGTGCCAGCAGCGGCAGGGGCTCCCCGCAAGAGACCCAGTACTTC
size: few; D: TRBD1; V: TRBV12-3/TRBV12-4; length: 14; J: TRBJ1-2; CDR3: CASGFRQGAYGYTF; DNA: TGTGCTAGTGGTTTCAGACAGGGGGCATATGGCTACACCTTC
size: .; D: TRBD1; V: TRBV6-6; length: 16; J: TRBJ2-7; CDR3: CASRRGTGGSEYEQYF; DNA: TGTGCCAGCAGACGAGGGACAGGGGGATCGGAGTACGAGCAGTACTTC
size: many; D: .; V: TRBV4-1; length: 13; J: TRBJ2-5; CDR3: CASSQALPETQYF; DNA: TGCGCCAGCAGCCAAGCTCTCCCGGAGACCCAGTACTTC
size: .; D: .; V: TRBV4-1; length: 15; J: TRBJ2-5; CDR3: CASSQDQWGQETQYF; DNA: TGCGCCAGCAGCCAAGATCAGTGGGGGCAAGAGACCCAGTACTTC
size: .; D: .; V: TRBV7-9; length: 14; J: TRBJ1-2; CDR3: CASSPWSDQGGYTF; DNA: TGTGCCAGCAGCCCATGGTCGGATCAGGGTGGCTACACCTTC
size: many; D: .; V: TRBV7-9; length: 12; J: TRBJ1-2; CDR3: CASSFSTDGYTF; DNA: TGTGCCAGCAGCTTTTCGACAGATGGCTACACCTTC
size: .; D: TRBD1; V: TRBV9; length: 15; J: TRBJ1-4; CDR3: CASSVVDRGGEKLFF; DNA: TGTGCCAGCAGCGTAGTGGACAGGGGAGGTGAAAAACTGTTTTTT
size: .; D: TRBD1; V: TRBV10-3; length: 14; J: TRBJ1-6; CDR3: CAISPTGGHSPLHF; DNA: TGTGCCATCAGTCCCACAGGGGGCCATTCACCCCTCCACTTT
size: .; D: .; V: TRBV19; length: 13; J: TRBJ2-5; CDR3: CAPREGDQETQYF; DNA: TGTGCTCCCCGTGAGGGCGACCAAGAGACCCAGTACTTC
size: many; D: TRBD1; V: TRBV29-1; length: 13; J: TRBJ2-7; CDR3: CSARQGITYEQYF; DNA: TGCAGCGCAAGACAGGGGATAACCTACGAGCAGTACTTC
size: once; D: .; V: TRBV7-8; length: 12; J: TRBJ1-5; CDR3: CASSHDGQLQHF; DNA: TGTGCCAGCAGCCACGACGGACAGCTCCAGCATTTT
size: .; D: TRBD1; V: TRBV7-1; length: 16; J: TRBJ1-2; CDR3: CASSLRQGVAFYGYTF; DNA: TGTGCCAGCAGCCTCAGACAGGGGGTCGCCTTCTATGGCTACACCTTC
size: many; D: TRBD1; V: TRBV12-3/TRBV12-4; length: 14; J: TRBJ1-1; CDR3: CASSLTGQGPEAFF; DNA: TGTGCCAGCAGTTTAACCGGACAGGGTCCAGAAGCTTTCTTT
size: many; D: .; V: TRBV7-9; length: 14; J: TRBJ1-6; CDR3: CASSSGGLNSPLHF; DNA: TGTGCCAGCAGCTCGGGAGGGTTGAATTCACCCCTCCACTTT
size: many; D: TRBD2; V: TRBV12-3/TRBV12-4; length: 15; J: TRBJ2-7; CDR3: CASTTLAGGPYEQYF; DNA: TGTGCCAGCACCACCTTAGCGGGAGGCCCCTACGAGCAGTACTTC
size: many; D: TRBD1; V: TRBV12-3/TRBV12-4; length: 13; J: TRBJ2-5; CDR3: CASRPGQQETQYF; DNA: TGTGCCAGCAGGCCGGGACAGCAAGAGACCCAGTACTTC
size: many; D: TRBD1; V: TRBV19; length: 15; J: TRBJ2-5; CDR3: CASSIQGQYQETQYF; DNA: TGTGCCAGTAGTATACAGGGACAGTACCAAGAGACCCAGTACTTC
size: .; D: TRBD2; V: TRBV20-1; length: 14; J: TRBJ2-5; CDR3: CSASKREGLETQYF; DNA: TGCAGTGCTAGTAAGCGGGAGGGCCTAGAGACCCAGTACTTC
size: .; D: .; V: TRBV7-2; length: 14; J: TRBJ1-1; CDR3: CASGTGGPSTEAFF; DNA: TGTGCCAGCGGAACGGGGGGCCCGAGTACTGAAGCTTTCTTT
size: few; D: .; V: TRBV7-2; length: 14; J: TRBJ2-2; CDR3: CASSLGHITGELFF; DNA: TGTGCCAGCAGCTTGGGACATATAACCGGGGAGCTGTTTTTT
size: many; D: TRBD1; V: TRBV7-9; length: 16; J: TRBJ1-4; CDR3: CASSSQGAATNEKLFF; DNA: TGTGCCAGCAGCTCTCAGGGGGCGGCAACTAATGAAAAACTGTTTTTT
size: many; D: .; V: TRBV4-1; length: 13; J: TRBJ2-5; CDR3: CASSQAMMETQYF; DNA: TGCGCCAGCAGCCAAGCGATGATGGAGACCCAGTACTTC
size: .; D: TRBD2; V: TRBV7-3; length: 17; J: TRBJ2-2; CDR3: CASSPKYLAENTRELFF; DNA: TGTGCCAGCAGCCCTAAGTATCTAGCGGAGAACACCAGGGAGCTGTTTTTT
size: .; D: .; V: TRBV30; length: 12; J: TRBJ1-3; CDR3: CAYKVNGNTIYF; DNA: TGTGCCTATAAAGTTAACGGAAACACCATATATTTT
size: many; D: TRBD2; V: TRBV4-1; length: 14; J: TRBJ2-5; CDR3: CASSQVGGVETQYF; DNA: TGCGCCAGCAGCCAAGTGGGAGGGGTAGAGACCCAGTACTTC
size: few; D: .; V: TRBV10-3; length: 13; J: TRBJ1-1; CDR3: CASSRWRDTEAFF; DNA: TGTGCCAGCTCACGATGGCGGGACACTGAAGCTTTCTTT